This TCR beta chain was obtained from a study of T cells in Graves' hyperthyroidism and ophthalmopathy. In this sample, this clonotype turned up many times. From RNA transcripts, TCR beta CDR3 regions were amplified. Carried out on the TCR CDR3, a first-round RT-PCR used the HTBI primer set. Each CDR3 protein is one row after TCRdb ran MiXCR on the multiplex PCR reads. The repertoire consists of some 690,000 distinct CDR3 sequences, with around 15% occurring once and the leading ten covering 15% to 19%. The CDR3 contains 17 residues. V shed 1 base and J shed 9 bases, with 24 bases lying between them. Germline CDR1 and CDR2: SGHAT and FQNNGV.

The source material was blood. The clonotype comes from a man in his fifties with Graves' hyperthyroidism. The J gene is TRBJ2-5, the V gene TRBV11-2; D tentatively fits TRBD1 or TRBD2 (5 bases each). The CDR3 nucleotides read TGTGCCAGCAGCTTAGTTAATGTTGGGACCGGTGCTACCGCCCAGTACTTC. Its translation is CASSLVNVGTGATAQYF.